This TCR beta chain was profiled in a study of T cell responses to AZD1222 COVID-19 vaccine. As for the study in general: Doses given second, at about 4 or about 12 weeks, were pooled. The study's findings and limits: After two AZD1222 doses, spike-specific TCR breadth and depth rose versus day 0. Repertoire samples came only from after the peak T cell response.

A word on this clone: The antigen is undetermined.

The germline CDR1 and CDR2 sequences are SGHTS and YDEGEE. This CDR3 has 15 amino acids. The trim removed 4 bases at V and 3 bases at J, leaving 4 bases unmatched. Profiled with immunoSEQ multiplex PCR; TCRdb holds only in-frame clones, not every one. The table includes 150,000 to 200,000 clones, around 90% detected once. Here the sequenced sample was peripheral blood, taken on day 0 of AZD1222 vaccination. This TCR was sampled from an adult in good health. The chain uses TRBV5-8 and TRBJ2-3; 11 bases match TRBD1. The CDR3 here is CASSPGQGGTDTQYF. The CDR3 region has the DNA TGTGCCAGCAGCCCGGGACAGGGGGGGACAGATACGCAGTATTTT.